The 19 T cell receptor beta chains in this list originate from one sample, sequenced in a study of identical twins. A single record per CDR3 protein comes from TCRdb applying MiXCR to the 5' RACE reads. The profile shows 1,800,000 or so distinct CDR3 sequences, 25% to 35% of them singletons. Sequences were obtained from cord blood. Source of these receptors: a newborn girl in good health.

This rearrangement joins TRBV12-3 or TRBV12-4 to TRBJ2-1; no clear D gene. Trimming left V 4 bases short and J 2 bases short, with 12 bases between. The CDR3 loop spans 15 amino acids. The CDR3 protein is CASSSFRPAYNEQFF. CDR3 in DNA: TGTGCCAGCAGTTCATTTAGACCAGCCTACAATGAGCAGTTCTTC.

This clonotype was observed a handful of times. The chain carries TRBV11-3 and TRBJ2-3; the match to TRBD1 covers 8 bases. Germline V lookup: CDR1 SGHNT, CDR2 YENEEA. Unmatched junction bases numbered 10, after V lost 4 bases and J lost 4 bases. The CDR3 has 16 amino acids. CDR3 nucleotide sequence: TGTGCCAGCAGCTCCGGGTCAGGGGGCAACTCAGATACGCAGTATTTT. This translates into CASSSGSGGNSDTQYF.

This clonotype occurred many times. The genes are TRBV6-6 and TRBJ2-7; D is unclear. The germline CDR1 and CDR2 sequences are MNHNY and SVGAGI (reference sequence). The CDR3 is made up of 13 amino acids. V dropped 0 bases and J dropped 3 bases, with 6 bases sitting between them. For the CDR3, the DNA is TGTGCCAGCAGTTACTCGAGGAACTACGAGCAGTACTTC. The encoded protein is CASSYSRNYEQYF.

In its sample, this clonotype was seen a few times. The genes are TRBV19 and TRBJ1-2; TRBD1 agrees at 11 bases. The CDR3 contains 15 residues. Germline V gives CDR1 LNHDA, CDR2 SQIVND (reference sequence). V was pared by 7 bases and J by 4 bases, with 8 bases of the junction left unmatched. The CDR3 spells CASTIGTGGLYGYTF. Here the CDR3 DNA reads TGTGCCAGTACCATCGGGACAGGGGGACTCTATGGCTACACCTTC.

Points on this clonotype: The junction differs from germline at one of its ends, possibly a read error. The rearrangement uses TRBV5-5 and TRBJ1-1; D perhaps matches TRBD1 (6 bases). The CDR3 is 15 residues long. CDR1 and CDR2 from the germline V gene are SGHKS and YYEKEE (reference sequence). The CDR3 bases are TGCGCCAGCAGCTTGCGGGGGGCGCTGAACACTGAAGCTTTCTTT. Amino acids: CASSLRGALNTEAFF.

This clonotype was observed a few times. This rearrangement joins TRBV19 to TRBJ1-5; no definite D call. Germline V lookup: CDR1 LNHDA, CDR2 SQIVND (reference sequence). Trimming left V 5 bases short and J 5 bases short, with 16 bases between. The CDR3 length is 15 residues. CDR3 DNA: TGTGCCAGTAGTGGGAAAGGGAATTTCCATCAGCCCCAGCATTTT. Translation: CASSGKGNFHQPQHF.

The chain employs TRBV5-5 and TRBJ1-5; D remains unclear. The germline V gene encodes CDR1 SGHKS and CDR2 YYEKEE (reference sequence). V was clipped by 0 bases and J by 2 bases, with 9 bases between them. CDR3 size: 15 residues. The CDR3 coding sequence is TGTGCCAGCAGCTTGGAAGCGACGGGCAATCAGCCCCAGCATTTT. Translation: CASSLEATGNQPQHF.

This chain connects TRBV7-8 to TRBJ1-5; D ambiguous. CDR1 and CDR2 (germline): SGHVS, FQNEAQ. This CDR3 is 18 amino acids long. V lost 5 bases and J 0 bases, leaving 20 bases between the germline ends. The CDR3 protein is CASSQEPAHRVSNQPQHF. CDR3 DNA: TGTGCCAGCAGCCAAGAACCGGCCCACCGGGTTAGCAATCAGCCCCAGCATTTT.

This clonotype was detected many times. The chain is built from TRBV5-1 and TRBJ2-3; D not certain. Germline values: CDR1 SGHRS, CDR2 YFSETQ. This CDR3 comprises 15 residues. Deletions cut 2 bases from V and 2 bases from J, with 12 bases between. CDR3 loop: CASSFQPRFTDTQYF. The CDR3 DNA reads TGCGCCAGCAGCTTCCAGCCGAGGTTCACAGATACGCAGTATTTT.

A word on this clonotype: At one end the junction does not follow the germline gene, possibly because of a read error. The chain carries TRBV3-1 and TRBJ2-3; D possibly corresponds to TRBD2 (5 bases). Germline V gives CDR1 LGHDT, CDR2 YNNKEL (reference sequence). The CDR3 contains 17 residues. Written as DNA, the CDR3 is TGTGTCAGCAGCCAAGATCTGAGGGAAGGTGGCACAGATACGCAGTATTTT. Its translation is CVSSQDLREGGTDTQYF.

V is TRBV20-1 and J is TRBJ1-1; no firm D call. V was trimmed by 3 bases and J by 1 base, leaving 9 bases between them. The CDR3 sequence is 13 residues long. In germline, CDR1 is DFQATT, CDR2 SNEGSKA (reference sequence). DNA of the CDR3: TGCAGTGCTAGTCGATGGGCGAACACTGAAGCTTTCTTT. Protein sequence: CSASRWANTEAFF.

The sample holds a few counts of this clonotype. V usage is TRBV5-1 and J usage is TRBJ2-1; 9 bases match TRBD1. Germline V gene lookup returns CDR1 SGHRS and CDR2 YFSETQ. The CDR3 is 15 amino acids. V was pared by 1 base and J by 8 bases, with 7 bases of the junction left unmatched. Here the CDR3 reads CASSLSGTGTDEQFF. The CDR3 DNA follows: TGCGCCAGCAGCTTGTCCGGGACAGGGACAGATGAGCAGTTCTTC.

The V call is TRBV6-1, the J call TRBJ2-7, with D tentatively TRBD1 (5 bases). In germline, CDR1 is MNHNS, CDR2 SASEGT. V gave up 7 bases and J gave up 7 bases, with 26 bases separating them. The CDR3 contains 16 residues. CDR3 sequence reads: CASTQARQGLNEEQYF. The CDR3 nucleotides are TGTGCCAGCACTCAAGCGCGGCAGGGTCTAAATGAAGAGCAGTACTTC.

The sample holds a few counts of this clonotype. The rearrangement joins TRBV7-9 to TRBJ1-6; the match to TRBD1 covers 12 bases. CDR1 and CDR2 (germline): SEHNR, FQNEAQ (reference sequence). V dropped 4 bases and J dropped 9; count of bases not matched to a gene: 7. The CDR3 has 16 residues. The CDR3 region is CASSSTRDRGLSPLHF. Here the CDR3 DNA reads TGTGCCAGCAGCTCCACCCGGGACAGGGGGCTTTCACCCCTCCACTTT.

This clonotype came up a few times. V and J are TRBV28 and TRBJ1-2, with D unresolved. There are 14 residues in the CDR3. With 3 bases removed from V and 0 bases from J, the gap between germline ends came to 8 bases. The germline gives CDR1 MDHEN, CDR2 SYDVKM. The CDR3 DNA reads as TGTGCCAGCAGTTTGAAACCAGCTAACTATGGCTACACCTTC. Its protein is CASSLKPANYGYTF.

CDR3 sequence reads: CASSLASPGQGEGYTF. The DNA for the CDR3 is TGTGCCAGCAGCTTAGCGAGTCCGGGACAGGGTGAGGGCTACACCTTC. J is TRBJ1-2 and V is TRBV7-2, with 9 bases identical to TRBD1. With 0 bases clipped from V and 8 bases from J, the junction kept 10 bases outside the gene matches. The germline gives CDR1 SGHTA, CDR2 FQGNSA. The CDR3 runs 16 residues.

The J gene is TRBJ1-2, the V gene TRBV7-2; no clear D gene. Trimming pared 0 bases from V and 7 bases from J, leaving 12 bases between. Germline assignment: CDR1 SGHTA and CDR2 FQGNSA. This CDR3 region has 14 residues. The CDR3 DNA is TGTGCCAGCAGCTTAGCGAGTTGGGGTACTGGCTACACCTTC. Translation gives CASSLASWGTGYTF.

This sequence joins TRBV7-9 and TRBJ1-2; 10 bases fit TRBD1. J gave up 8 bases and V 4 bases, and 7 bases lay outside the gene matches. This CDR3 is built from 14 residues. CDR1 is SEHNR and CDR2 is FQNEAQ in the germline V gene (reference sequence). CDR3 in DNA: TGTGCCAGCAGCTCCGGGACAGGGGTGAAAGGCTACACCTTC. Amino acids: CASSSGTGVKGYTF. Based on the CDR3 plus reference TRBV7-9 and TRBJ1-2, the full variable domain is DTGVSQNPRHKITKRGQNVTFRCDPISEHNRLYWYRQTLGQGPEFLTYFQNEAQLEKSRLLSDRFSAERPKGSFSTLEIQRTEQGDSAMYLCASSSGTGVKGYTFGSGTRLTVV.

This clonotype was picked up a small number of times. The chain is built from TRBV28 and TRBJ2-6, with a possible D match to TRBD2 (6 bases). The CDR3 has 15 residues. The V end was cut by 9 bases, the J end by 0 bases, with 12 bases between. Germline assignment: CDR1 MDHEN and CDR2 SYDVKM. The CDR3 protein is CASMGLYSGANVLTF. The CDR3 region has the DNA TGTGCCAGTATGGGACTTTACTCTGGGGCCAACGTCCTGACTTTC. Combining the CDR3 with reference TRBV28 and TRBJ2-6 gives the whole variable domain DVKVTQSSRYLVKRTGEKVFLECVQDMDHENMFWYRQDPGLGLRLIYFSYDVKMKEKGDIPEGYSVSREKKERFSLILESASTNQTSMYLCASMGLYSGANVLTFGAGSRLTVL.